This entry lists 24 T cell receptor beta chains sequenced from one sample in a study of human CD8 memory T cell subsets (dated by TCRdb to the early 2020s). A Human TCR Profiling Kit was used to prepare UMI-labeled 5' RACE TCRbeta libraries. TCRdb reprocessed the reads into one record per CDR3 protein sequence, lacking DNA. The table for this sample shows 7,900 or so distinct CDR3 sequences. The biggest ten clones account for over 20% of the sample. The source material was CD8+ T cells from PBMCs. The receptors derive from a human donor in good health.

The J gene is TRBJ2-3, the V gene TRBV27; TCRdb calls TRBD2, which cannot be checked without DNA. Germline values: CDR1 MNHEY, CDR2 SMNVEV (reference sequence). The CDR3 totals 14 residues. CDR3 protein: CASRGLEDADTQYF.

The J gene is TRBJ2-3, the V gene TRBV25-1; TCRdb's D gene call, TRBD1, goes unchecked for lack of DNA. Germline V gene data show CDR1 as MGHDK and CDR2 as SYGVNS. The CDR3 totals 13 residues. The CDR3 reads CASGTGGTDTQYF.

The chain joins TRBV4-1 to TRBJ1-1. The CDR3 length is 14 residues. Germline V gene data show CDR1 as MGHRA and CDR2 as YSYEKL. CDR3 in amino acids: CASSHSQMNTEAFF.

This clonotype is labeled medium-sized based on frequency. This chain joins TRBV28 and TRBJ2-3. Germline-derived CDR1 and CDR2 are MDHEN and SYDVKM. The CDR3 covers 16 residues. This chain's CDR3 is CASSFDSSGRSDTQYF.

The chain is built from TRBV25-1 and TRBJ1-1. CDR1 is MGHDK and CDR2 is SYGVNS in the germline V gene. CDR3 length equals 13 residues. CDR3 loop: CASSEYWGNEAFF.

The chain employs TRBV6-1 and TRBJ2-1; TCRdb names TRBD2, which stays unverified in the absence of DNA. The germline CDR1 and CDR2 sequences are MNHNS and SASEGT. The CDR3 covers 13 residues. The CDR3 loop reads CSLGVAGGNEQFF.

The chain has TRBV14 and TRBJ2-5; no DNA is available, so the TRBD1 call from TCRdb remains unchecked. Germline V gives CDR1 SGHDN, CDR2 FVKESK. The CDR3 totals 14 residues. The CDR3 here is CASSYGAAQETQYF. The whole variable domain, filled in from reference TRBV14 and TRBJ2-5, reads EAGVTQFPSHSVIEKGQTVTLRCDPISGHDNLYWYRRVMGKEIKFLLHFVKESKQDESGMPNNRFLAERTGGTYSTLKVQPAELEDSGVYFCASSYGAAQETQYFGPGTRLLVL.

The chain uses TRBV20-1 and TRBJ2-2; TCRdb's D call of TRBD1 is untestable without DNA. The length of the CDR3 is 17 residues. Germline V lookup: CDR1 DFQATT, CDR2 SNEGSKA (reference sequence). The CDR3 loop is CSARDIQGPSNTGELFF.

The chain joins TRBV7-6 to TRBJ2-3; TCRdb picks TRBD2, but there is no DNA to check that call. CDR1 and CDR2 (germline): SGHVS, FNYEAQ. This CDR3 spans 15 amino acids. The CDR3 spells CASSLVQRKTDTQYF.

This clonotype is medium-sized by frequency. The rearrangement joins TRBV29-1 to TRBJ2-3; absent DNA, TCRdb's TRBD2 call cannot be checked. The CDR3 extends over 11 amino acids. From germline, CDR1 is SQVTM and CDR2 ANQGSEA. This CDR3 reads CSVEGLGTQYF.

The J gene is TRBJ1-2, the V gene TRBV29-1; the D gene TCRdb calls, TRBD1, cannot be checked with no DNA. CDR1 is SQVTM and CDR2 is ANQGSEA in the germline V gene. The CDR3 covers 14 residues. The CDR3 is CSVPGTGANYGYTF. The entire variable domain, with the rest obtained from reference TRBV29-1 and TRBJ1-2, is as follows: SAVISQKPSRDICQRGTSLTIQCQVDSQVTMMFWYRQQPGQSLTLIATANQGSEATYESGFVIDKFPISRPNLTFSTLTVSNMSPEDSSIYLCSVPGTGANYGYTFGSGTRLTVV.

This clonotype shows up as medium-sized by frequency. This CDR3 reads CASSEGQTNGETQYF. The rearrangement uses TRBV2 and TRBJ2-5. This CDR3 has 15 residues. Per germline, CDR1 SNHLY and CDR2 FYNNEI.

V and J are TRBV7-9 and TRBJ2-5; TCRdb's D call of TRBD2 is untestable without DNA. The germline V gene encodes CDR1 SEHNR and CDR2 FQNEAQ (reference sequence). This CDR3 spans 15 amino acids. CDR3 amino acids: CASSLGEGPWETQYF.

The chain has TRBV12-3 or TRBV12-4 and TRBJ1-5; the D call of TRBD1 rests on TCRdb alone, since no DNA is present to check it. CDR3 length: 13 amino acids. CDR3 sequence reads: CASRPATGTPQHF.

The chain uses TRBV5-1 and TRBJ1-3. The germline gives CDR1 SGHRS, CDR2 YFSETQ. This CDR3 is built from 18 residues. The CDR3 loop is CASSLALALLHSGNTIYF.

The chain uses TRBV14 and TRBJ1-1; with no DNA, the TCRdb D assignment of TRBD1 cannot be verified. This CDR3 contains 13 residues. Germline V gene lookup returns CDR1 SGHDN and CDR2 FVKESK. The CDR3 loop reads CASSRQTNTEAFF.

The CDR3 loop is CASSSQGGENEKLFF. V is TRBV18 and J is TRBJ1-4; the D call of TRBD1 rests on TCRdb alone, since no DNA is present to check it. CDR1 is KGHSH and CDR2 is LQKENI in the germline V gene. The length of the CDR3 is 15 residues.

The V gene is TRBV12-3 or TRBV12-4, the J gene TRBJ2-3; TCRdb picks TRBD1, but there is no DNA to check that call. The CDR3 has 14 residues. CDR3 loop: CASSYGGGTDTQYF.

This chain connects TRBV7-3 to TRBJ2-2; TCRdb selects TRBD2, and the lack of DNA leaves this call unchecked. Germline V gene data show CDR1 as SGHTA and CDR2 as FQGTGA. The CDR3 is made up of 17 amino acids. The CDR3: CASSLLMSSGATGELFF.

The genes are TRBV28 and TRBJ2-3. The CDR3 extends over 14 amino acids. Germline V gene lookup returns CDR1 MDHEN and CDR2 SYDVKM. The CDR3 here is CASSPLAGTDTQYF. The whole variable domain, remainder taken from reference TRBV28 and TRBJ2-3, is DVKVTQSSRYLVKRTGEKVFLECVQDMDHENMFWYRQDPGLGLRLIYFSYDVKMKEKGDIPEGYSVSREKKERFSLILESASTNQTSMYLCASSPLAGTDTQYFGPGTRLTVL.

J is TRBJ2-1 and V is TRBV28. This CDR3 is 15 amino acids long. Germline lookup yields CDR1 MDHEN and CDR2 SYDVKM. This CDR3 is CASSPKTTFNNEQFF. Supplemented by reference TRBV28 and TRBJ2-1, the full variable domain reads DVKVTQSSRYLVKRTGEKVFLECVQDMDHENMFWYRQDPGLGLRLIYFSYDVKMKEKGDIPEGYSVSREKKERFSLILESASTNQTSMYLCASSPKTTFNNEQFFGPGTRLTVL.

The chain has TRBV7-9 and TRBJ2-1. The CDR3 spans 12 residues. Germline lookup yields CDR1 SEHNR and CDR2 FQNEAQ (reference sequence). Here the CDR3 reads CASSLGYNEQFF.

The chain employs TRBV7-8 and TRBJ2-1; TCRdb reports TRBD1, a call that lacks DNA to check it against. The CDR3 loop spans 13 amino acids. CDR1 is SGHVS, CDR2 FQNEAQ, per germline. This chain's CDR3 is CASTRDPLGEQFF.

This clonotype is classed as medium-sized by frequency. The genes are TRBV12-3 or TRBV12-4 and TRBJ2-5; absent DNA, TCRdb's TRBD1 call cannot be checked. The CDR3 loop spans 13 amino acids. This CDR3 reads CASELAGGETQYF.